This paragraph reports one T cell receptor beta chain. The antigen is not known. Donors were drawn from the roughly 130-subject validation cohort, separate from the roughly 700-subject first cohort. The CDR3 contains 19 residues. Losses at the gene ends were 3 bases for V and 4 bases for J; bases not matched to a gene: 16. CDR1 and CDR2 from the germline V gene are MDHEN and SYDVKM. The sample is drawn from a study of cytomegalovirus exposure and HLA in healthy donors. This table comes from immunoSEQ multiplex PCR, and its TCRdb copy is limited to in-frame clones, with some not included. Seen here are around 300,000 clones, 87% observed once, and the top ten hold approximately 1.1%. General study findings and limits: In a later analysis, first-cohort TCR clusters were found to tend to co-occur in the 130 or so validation repertoires.

V is TRBV28 and J is TRBJ2-2; 8 bases are a match to TRBD1. This TCR was sampled from a woman in her 30s in good health and CMV-seropositive. Sequenced input: PBMCs. The CDR3 reads CASSFLASSGGVSTGELFF. The DNA for the CDR3 is TGTGCCAGCAGTTTCCTCGCCTCCTCAGGGGGCGTAAGCACCGGGGAGCTGTTTTTT. The full variable domain, with the rest looked up from reference TRBV28 and TRBJ2-2, is DVKVTQSSRYLVKRTGEKVFLECVQDMDHENMFWYRQDPGLGLRLIYFSYDVKMKEKGDIPEGYSVSREKKERFSLILESASTNQTSMYLCASSFLASSGGVSTGELFFGEGSRLTVL.